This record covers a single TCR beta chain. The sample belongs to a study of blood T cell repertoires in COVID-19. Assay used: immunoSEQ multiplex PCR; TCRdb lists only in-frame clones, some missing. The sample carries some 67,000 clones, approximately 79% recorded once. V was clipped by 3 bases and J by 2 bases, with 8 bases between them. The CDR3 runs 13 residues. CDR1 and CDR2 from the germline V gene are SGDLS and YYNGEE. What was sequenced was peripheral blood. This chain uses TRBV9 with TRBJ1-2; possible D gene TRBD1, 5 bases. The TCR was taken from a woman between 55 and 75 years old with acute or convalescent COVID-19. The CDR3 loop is CASSEGVNYGYTF. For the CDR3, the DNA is TGTGCCAGCAGCGAAGGGGTCAACTATGGCTACACCTTC. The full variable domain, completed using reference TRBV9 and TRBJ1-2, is DSGVTQTPKHLITATGQRVTLRCSPRSGDLSVYWYQQSLDQGLQFLIQYYNGEERAKGNILERFSAQQFPDLHSELNLSSLELGDSALYFCASSEGVNYGYTFGSGTRLTVV.